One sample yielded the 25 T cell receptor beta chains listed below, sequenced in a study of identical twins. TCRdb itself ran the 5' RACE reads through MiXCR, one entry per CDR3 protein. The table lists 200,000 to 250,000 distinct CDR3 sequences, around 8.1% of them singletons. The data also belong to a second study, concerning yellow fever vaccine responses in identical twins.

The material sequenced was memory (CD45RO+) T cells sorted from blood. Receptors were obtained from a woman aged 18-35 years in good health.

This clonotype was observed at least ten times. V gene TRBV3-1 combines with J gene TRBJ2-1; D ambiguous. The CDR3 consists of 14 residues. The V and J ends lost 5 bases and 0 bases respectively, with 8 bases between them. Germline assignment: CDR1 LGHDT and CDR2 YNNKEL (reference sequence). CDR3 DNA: TGTGCCAGCAGCATCCGCAGCTCCTACAATGAGCAGTTCTTC. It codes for CASSIRSSYNEQFF.

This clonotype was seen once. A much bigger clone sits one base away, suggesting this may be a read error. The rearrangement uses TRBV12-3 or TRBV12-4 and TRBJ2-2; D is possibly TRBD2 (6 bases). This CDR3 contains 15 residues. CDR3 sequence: CASSPSARSPGELLF. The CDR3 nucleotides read TGTGCCAGCAGCCCTAGCGCCCGGTCTCCCGGGGAGCTGCTTTTT.

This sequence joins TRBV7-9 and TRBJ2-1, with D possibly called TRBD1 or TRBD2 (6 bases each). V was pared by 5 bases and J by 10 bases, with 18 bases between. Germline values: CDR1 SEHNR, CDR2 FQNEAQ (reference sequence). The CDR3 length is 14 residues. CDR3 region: CASSIMGLTGEQFF. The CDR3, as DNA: TGTGCCAGCAGCATAATGGGACTCACAGGGGAGCAGTTCTTC. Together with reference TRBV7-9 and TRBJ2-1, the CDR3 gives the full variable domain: DTGVSQNPRHKITKRGQNVTFRCDPISEHNRLYWYRQTLGQGPEFLTYFQNEAQLEKSRLLSDRFSAERPKGSFSTLEIQRTEQGDSAMYLCASSIMGLTGEQFFGPGTRLTVL.

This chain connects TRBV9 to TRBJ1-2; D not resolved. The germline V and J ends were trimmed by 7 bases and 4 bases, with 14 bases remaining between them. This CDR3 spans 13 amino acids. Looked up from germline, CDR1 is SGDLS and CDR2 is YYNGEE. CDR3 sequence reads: CASSAGDGYGYTF. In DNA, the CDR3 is TGTGCCAGCTCCGCTGGAGACGGCTATGGCTACACCTTC.

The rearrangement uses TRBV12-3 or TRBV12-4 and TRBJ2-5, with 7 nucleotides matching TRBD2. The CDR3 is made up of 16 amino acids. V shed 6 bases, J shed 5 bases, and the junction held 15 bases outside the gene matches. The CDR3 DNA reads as TGTGCCAGCAGCCCAAGGGGAGGGGTCGGTGGGGAGACCCAGTACTTC. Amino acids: CASSPRGGVGGETQYF.

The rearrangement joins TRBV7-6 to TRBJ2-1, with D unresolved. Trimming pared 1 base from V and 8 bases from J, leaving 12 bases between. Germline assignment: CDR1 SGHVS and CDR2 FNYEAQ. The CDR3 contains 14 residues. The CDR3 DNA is TGTGCCAGCAGCTTAGGCCCCGGTCCCTATGAGCAGTTCTTC. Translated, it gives CASSLGPGPYEQFF. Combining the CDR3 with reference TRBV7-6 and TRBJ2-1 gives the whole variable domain GAGVSQSPRYKVTKRGQDVALRCDPISGHVSLYWYRQALGQGPEFLTYFNYEAQQDKSGLPNDRFSAERPEGSISTLTIQRTEQRDSAMYRCASSLGPGPYEQFFGPGTRLTVL.

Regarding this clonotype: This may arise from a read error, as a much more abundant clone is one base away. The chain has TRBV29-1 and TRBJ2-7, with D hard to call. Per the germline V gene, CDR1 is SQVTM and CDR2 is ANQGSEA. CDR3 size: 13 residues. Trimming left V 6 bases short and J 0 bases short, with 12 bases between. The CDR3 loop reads CSVLVGPSYEQYF. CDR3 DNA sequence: TGCAGCGTCCTGGTCGGGCCCTCCTACGAGCAGTACTTC.

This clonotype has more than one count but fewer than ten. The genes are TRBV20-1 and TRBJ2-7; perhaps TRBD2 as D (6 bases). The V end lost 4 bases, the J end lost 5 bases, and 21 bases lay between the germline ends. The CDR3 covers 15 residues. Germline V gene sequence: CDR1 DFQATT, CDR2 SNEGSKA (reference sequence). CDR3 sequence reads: CSATPMDTGGNEQYF. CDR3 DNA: TGCAGTGCTACCCCCATGGACACTGGAGGGAACGAGCAGTACTTC.

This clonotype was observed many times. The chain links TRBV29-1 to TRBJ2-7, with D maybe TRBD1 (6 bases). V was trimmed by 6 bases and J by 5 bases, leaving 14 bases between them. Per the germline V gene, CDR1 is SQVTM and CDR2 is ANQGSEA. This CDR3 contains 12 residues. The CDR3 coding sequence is TGCAGCGTCGACACAGGGAGCAACGAGCAGTACTTC. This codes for CSVDTGSNEQYF.

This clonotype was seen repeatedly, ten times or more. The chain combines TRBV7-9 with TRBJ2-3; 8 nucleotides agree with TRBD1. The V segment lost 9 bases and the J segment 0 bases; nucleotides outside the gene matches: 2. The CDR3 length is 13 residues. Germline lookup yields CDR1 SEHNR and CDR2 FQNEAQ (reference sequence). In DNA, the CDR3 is TGTGCCAGTGGACAGGGAAGCACAGATACGCAGTATTTT. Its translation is CASGQGSTDTQYF.

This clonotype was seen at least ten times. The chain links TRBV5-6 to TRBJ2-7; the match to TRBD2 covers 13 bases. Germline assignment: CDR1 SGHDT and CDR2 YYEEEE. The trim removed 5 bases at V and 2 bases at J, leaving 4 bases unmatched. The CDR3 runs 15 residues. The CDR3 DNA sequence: TGTGCCAGCAGGGTAGGGACTAGCGGGGCCTACGAGCAGTACTTC. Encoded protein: CASRVGTSGAYEQYF.

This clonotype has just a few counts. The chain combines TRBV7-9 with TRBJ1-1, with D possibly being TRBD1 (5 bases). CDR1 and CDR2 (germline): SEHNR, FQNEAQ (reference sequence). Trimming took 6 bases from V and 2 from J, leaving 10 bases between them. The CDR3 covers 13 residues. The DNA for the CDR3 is TGTGCCAGCAGGACGACAGCTAACACTGAAGCTTTCTTT. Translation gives CASRTTANTEAFF.

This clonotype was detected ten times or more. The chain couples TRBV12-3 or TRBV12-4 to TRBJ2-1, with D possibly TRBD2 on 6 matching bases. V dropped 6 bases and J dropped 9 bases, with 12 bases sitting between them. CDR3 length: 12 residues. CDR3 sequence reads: CASSFRLVEQFF. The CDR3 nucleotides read TGTGCCAGCAGCTTTAGACTAGTTGAGCAGTTCTTC.

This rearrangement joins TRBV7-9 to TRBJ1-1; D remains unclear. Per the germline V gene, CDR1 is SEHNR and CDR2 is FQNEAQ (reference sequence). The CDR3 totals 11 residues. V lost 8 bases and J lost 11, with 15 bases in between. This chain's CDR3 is CASGENLGAFF. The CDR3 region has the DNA TGTGCCAGCGGAGAAAACTTGGGGGCTTTCTTT.

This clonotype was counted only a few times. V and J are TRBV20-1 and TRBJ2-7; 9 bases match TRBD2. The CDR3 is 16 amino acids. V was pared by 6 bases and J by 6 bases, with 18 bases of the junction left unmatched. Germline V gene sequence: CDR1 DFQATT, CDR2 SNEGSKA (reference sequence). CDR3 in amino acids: CSAPSASGVKLGEQYF. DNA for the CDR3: TGCAGTGCCCCGTCGGCTAGCGGGGTAAAGCTCGGCGAGCAGTACTTC.

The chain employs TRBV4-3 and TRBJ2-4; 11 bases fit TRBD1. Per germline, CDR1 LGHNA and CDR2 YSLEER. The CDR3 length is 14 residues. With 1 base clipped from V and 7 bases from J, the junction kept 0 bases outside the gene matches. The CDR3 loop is CASSQGTGGNIQYF. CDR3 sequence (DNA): TGCGCCAGCAGCCAAGGGACAGGGGGCAACATTCAGTACTTC.

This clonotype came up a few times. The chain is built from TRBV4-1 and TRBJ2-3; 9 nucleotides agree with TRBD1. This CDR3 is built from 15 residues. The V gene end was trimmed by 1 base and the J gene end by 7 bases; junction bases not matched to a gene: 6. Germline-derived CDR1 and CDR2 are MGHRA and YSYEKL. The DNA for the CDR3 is TGCGCCAGCAGCCAAGCCCGACAGGGGGGGTATACGCAGTATTTT. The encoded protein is CASSQARQGGYTQYF.

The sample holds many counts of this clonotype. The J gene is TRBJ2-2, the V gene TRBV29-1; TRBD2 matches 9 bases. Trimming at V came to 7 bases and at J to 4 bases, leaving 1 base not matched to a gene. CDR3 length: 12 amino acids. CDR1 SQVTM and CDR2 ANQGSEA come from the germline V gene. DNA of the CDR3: TGCAGCGCGACTAGCGGCACCGGGGAGCTGTTTTTT. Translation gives CSATSGTGELFF.

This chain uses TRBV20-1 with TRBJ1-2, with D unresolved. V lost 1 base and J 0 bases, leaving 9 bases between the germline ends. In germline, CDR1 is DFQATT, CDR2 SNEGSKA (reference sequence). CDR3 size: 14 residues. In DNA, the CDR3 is TGCAGTGCTAGAGTTGGCATCCCTAACTATGGCTACACCTTC. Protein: CSARVGIPNYGYTF.

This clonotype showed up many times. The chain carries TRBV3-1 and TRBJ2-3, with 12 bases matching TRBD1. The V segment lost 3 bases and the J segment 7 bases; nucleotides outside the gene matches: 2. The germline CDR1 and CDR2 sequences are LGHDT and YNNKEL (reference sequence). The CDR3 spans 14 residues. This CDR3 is CASSQGQGAHTQYF. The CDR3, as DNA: TGTGCCAGCAGCCAGGGACAGGGGGCTCATACGCAGTATTTT.

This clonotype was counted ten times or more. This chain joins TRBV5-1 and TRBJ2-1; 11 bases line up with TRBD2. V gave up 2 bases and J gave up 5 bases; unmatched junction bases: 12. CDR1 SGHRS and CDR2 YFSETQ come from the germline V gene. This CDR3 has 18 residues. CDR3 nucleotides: TGCGCCAGCAGCTTCATAGCGGGGGGGCAGCCAACTAACAATGAGCAGTTCTTC. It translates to CASSFIAGGQPTNNEQFF.

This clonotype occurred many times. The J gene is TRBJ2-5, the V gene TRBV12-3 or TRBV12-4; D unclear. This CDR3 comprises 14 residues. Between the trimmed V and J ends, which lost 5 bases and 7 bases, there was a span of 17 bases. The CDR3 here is CASSPPILEGTQYF. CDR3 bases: TGTGCCAGCAGTCCCCCTATCCTAGAAGGGACCCAGTACTTC.

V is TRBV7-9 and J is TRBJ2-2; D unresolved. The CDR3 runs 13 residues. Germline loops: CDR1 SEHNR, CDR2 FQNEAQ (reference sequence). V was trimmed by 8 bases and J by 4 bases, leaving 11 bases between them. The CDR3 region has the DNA TGTGCCAGCGGCCGCATCGGCACCGGGGAGCTGTTTTTT. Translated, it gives CASGRIGTGELFF.

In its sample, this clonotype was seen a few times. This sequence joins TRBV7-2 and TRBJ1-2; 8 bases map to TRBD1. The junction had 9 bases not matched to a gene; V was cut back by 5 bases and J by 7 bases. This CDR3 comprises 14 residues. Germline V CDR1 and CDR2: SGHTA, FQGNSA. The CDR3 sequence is CASSPNGQGLGYTF. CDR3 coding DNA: TGTGCCAGCAGCCCGAACGGACAGGGTCTTGGCTACACCTTC.

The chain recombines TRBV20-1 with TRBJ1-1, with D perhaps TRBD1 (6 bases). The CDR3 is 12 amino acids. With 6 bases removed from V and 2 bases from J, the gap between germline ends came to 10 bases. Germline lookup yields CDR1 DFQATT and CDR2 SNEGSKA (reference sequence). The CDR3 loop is CSAPDRNTEAFF. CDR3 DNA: TGCAGTGCCCCGGACAGAAACACTGAAGCTTTCTTT.